Listed below are T cell receptor beta chains from one sample, sequenced in a study of Ad26.COV2.S vaccination and SARS-CoV-2 variants. Produced via immunoSEQ multiplex PCR; TCRdb's table is partial and in-frame only. Of hundreds of thousands of clones in the sample, around nine tenths are singletons; the top ten hold less than 15%. Material: peripheral blood, obtained in a trial of Ad26.COV2.S vaccine versus placebo. These TCRs come from a person between 18 and 60 years old who received the Ad26.COV2.S COVID-19 vaccine or a placebo. Each CDR3 is given with its conserved first and last residue. D genes are given only for firm matches. Part of the rows lack a size; the others show once, few, many or a class for expanded clones.

v_call,d_call,clone_size,j_call,cdr3_aa,cdr3_nt
TRBV3-1/TRBV3-2,TRBD1,NA,TRBJ2-5,CASSQEGTGGTETQYF,TGTGCCAGCAGCCAAGAGGGGACAGGGGGCACGGAGACCCAGTACTTC
TRBV10-2,NA,once,TRBJ2-3,CASSEGTTQSGTQYF,TGCGCCAGCAGTGAAGGGACCACACAGTCAGGCACGCAGTATTTT
TRBV7-2,TRBD2,NA,TRBJ2-7,CASSSGLAAYEQYF,TGTGCCAGCAGCTCCGGACTAGCGGCCTACGAGCAGTACTTC
TRBV6-5,NA,NA,TRBJ2-5,CASGAVQETQYF,TGTGCCAGCGGGGCAGTTCAAGAGACCCAGTACTTC
TRBV7-2,NA,NA,TRBJ1-1,CASRGQLDTEAFF,TGTGCCAGCCGAGGCCAGCTGGACACTGAAGCTTTCTTT
TRBV6-2/TRBV6-3,TRBD2,NA,TRBJ2-5,CASSPGLAGGETQYF,TGTGCCAGCAGTCCCGGACTAGCGGGTGGAGAGACCCAGTACTTC
TRBV15,NA,NA,TRBJ2-6,CATSRGIGANVLTF,TGTGCCACCAGCAGGGGGATCGGGGCCAACGTCCTGACTTTC
TRBV7-2,NA,NA,TRBJ2-2,CASSPYRTGARELFF,TGTGCCAGCAGCCCTTATCGCACTGGCGCCCGGGAGCTGTTTTTT
TRBV7-9,NA,NA,TRBJ2-5,CASSWDTRWETQYF,TGTGCCAGCAGCTGGGACACAAGGTGGGAGACCCAGTACTTC
TRBV6-6,TRBD1,NA,TRBJ1-6,CASSYAGTDLDSPLHF,TGTGCCAGCAGTTACGCGGGGACAGATTTGGATTCACCCCTCCACTTT
TRBV6-5,NA,NA,TRBJ2-3,CASSNTDTQYF,TGTGCCAGCAGTAACACAGATACGCAGTATTTT
TRBV4-1,TRBD2,NA,TRBJ2-7,CASSQGSGNSFVYEQYF,TGCGCCAGCAGCCAAGGTAGCGGGAATAGTTTCGTTTACGAGCAGTACTTC
TRBV30,NA,NA,TRBJ1-5,CAWSELGSQPQHF,TGTGCCTGGAGCGAACTGGGTAGTCAGCCCCAGCATTTT
TRBV28,TRBD1,once,TRBJ1-2,CASSLPSFSGQGADYGYTF,TGTGCCAGCAGTTTACCCTCTTTTTCGGGACAGGGGGCAGACTATGGCTACACCTTC
TRBV28,NA,NA,TRBJ1-2,CASRHPTAPYGYTF,TGTGCCAGCAGACACCCGACAGCACCCTATGGCTACACCTTC
TRBV7-8,NA,NA,TRBJ2-2,CASSLEVLRVAFTGELFF,TGTGCCAGCAGCTTAGAAGTTCTCCGGGTAGCCTTCACCGGGGAGCTGTTTTTT
TRBV11-3,NA,NA,TRBJ2-1,CASSLHPGSSYNEQFF,TGTGCCAGCAGCTTACACCCAGGGAGCTCCTACAATGAGCAGTTCTTC
TRBV11-3,NA,NA,TRBJ2-7,CASSLRPGRDYEQYF,TGTGCCAGCAGCTTACGGCCGGGCAGGGACTACGAGCAGTACTTC
TRBV6-1,NA,once,TRBJ2-6,CASSVGEGGLGSGANVLTF,TGTGCCAGCAGTGTGGGGGAAGGGGGGCTTGGATCTGGGGCCAACGTCCTGACTTTC
TRBV7-3,NA,few,TRBJ2-2,CASSPRAGEAGELFF,TGTGCCAGCAGCCCAAGAGCAGGGGAGGCCGGGGAGCTGTTTTTT
TRBV27,NA,NA,TRBJ2-6,CASSLFSTGANVLTF,TGTGCCAGCAGTTTATTTAGCACCGGGGCCAACGTCCTGACTTTC
TRBV5-4,NA,NA,TRBJ2-3,CASRQAGDTQYF,TGTGCCAGCAGGCAGGCTGGAGATACGCAGTATTTT
TRBV7-9,NA,few,TRBJ2-7,CASSLGTRADEQYF,TGTGCCAGCAGCCTCGGGACTCGCGCAGACGAGCAGTACTTC
TRBV20-1,NA,NA,TRBJ1-1,CSARDRHSFF,TGCAGTGCTAGGGACCGCCATTCTTTCTTT
TRBV7-9,NA,NA,TRBJ2-2,CASSLENTGELFF,TGTGCCAGCAGCCTCGAGAACACCGGGGAGCTGTTTTTT
TRBV18,TRBD2,NA,TRBJ2-5,CASTGGAQETQYF,TGTGCCAGCACGGGGGGGGCCCAGGAGACCCAGTACTTC
TRBV5-1,NA,few,TRBJ1-3,CASSLGAISGNTIYF,TGCGCCAGCAGCTTGGGAGCAATCTCTGGAAACACCATATATTTT
TRBV5-6,TRBD2,NA,TRBJ2-5,CASNRVAAGVEETQYF,TGTGCCAGCAATCGCGTGGCGGCGGGGGTAGAAGAGACCCAGTACTTC
TRBV5-6,NA,NA,TRBJ1-2,CASSLVHTEVDYTF,TGTGCCAGCAGCTTGGTCCACACAGAGGTGGACTACACCTTC
TRBV7-2,TRBD2,once,TRBJ2-5,CASSSGTSGVYQETQYF,TGTGCCAGCAGTTCCGGGACTAGCGGAGTGTACCAAGAGACCCAGTACTTC
TRBV27,NA,once,TRBJ2-6,CASRGGPANVLTF,TGTGCCAGCAGGGGCGGGCCGGCCAACGTCCTGACTTTC
TRBV18,NA,NA,TRBJ1-4,CASSPNSFSTNEKLFF,TGTGCCAGCTCACCAAACAGCTTTTCAACTAATGAAAAACTGTTTTTT
TRBV6-2/TRBV6-3,NA,once,TRBJ2-3,CASSYVGTDTQYF,TGTGCCAGCAGTTACGTTGGGACAGATACGCAGTATTTT
TRBV24-1,TRBD1,once,TRBJ2-7,CATSHGTGGFHEQYF,TGTGCCACCAGTCACGGGACAGGGGGCTTCCACGAGCAGTACTTC
TRBV6-4,NA,NA,TRBJ1-2,CASSHPGSGYTF,TGTGCCAGTTCCCATCCAGGGAGTGGCTACACCTTC
TRBV5-4,TRBD1,NA,TRBJ2-7,CASNLGQGPYEQYF,TGTGCCAGCAATCTGGGACAGGGCCCCTACGAGCAGTACTTC
TRBV9,TRBD1,once,TRBJ2-1,CASSVALTGGREQFF,TGTGCCAGCAGCGTAGCCCTGACAGGGGGACGGGAGCAGTTCTTC
TRBV20-1,NA,NA,TRBJ1-2,CSAPDGFGYTF,TGCAGTGCTCCCGACGGGTTCGGCTACACCTTC
TRBV27,NA,NA,TRBJ2-5,CASSPLGAGPQETQYF,TGTGCCAGCAGTCCCCTCGGAGCGGGCCCCCAAGAGACCCAGTACTTC
TRBV2,TRBD1,NA,TRBJ2-7,CASSEAGGTGINEQYF,TGTGCCAGCAGTGAAGCGGGGGGGACAGGGATCAACGAGCAGTACTTC
TRBV4-3,TRBD2,NA,TRBJ2-1,CASSQDRTSGTNEQFF,TGCGCCAGCAGCCAAGATCGAACTAGCGGGACAAATGAGCAGTTCTTC
TRBV27,NA,NA,TRBJ1-2,CASSLRYNYGYTF,TGTGCCAGCAGTCTTCGGTATAACTATGGCTACACCTTC
TRBV2,NA,NA,TRBJ1-5,CASGAELNQPQHF,TGTGCCAGCGGGGCAGAGCTCAATCAGCCCCAGCATTTT
TRBV18,NA,NA,TRBJ1-1,CASSPPQGNPEAFF,TGTGCCAGCTCACCACCCCAGGGGAATCCTGAAGCTTTCTTT
TRBV19,TRBD2,NA,TRBJ2-1,CASRLSGSSYNEQFF,TGTGCCAGTAGACTTAGCGGGAGCTCCTACAATGAGCAGTTCTTC
TRBV7-9,NA,NA,TRBJ2-2,CASSFSGSSTGELFF,TGTGCCAGCAGCTTTAGCGGATCAAGCACCGGGGAGCTGTTTTTT
TRBV10-2,NA,NA,TRBJ2-3,CASKQGPTSTDTQYF,TGCGCCAGCAAACAGGGACCTACTAGCACAGATACGCAGTATTTT
TRBV30,NA,NA,TRBJ2-7,CAWSNVGAEQYF,TGTGCCTGGAGTAACGTAGGGGCCGAGCAGTACTTC
TRBV4-1,TRBD1,NA,TRBJ2-2,CASSHPGTDANTGELFF,TGCGCCAGCAGCCACCCCGGGACAGACGCGAACACCGGGGAGCTGTTTTTT
TRBV6-5,TRBD1,NA,TRBJ2-1,CASRGDRGHNEQFF,TGTGCCAGCAGAGGGGACAGGGGCCACAATGAGCAGTTCTTC
TRBV19,TRBD2,few,TRBJ2-2,CASSIGMEREGLSGELFF,TGTGCCAGTAGTATCGGAATGGAGCGGGAGGGTTTATCCGGGGAGCTGTTTTTT
TRBV10-3,NA,NA,TRBJ2-2,CAISESRAGNTGELFF,TGTGCCATCAGTGAGTCGCGGGCCGGGAACACCGGGGAGCTGTTTTTT